This TCR beta chain was retrieved from a study of vaccination and CD4 T cells after COVID-19. Treatment noted: 10-day PBMC culture with coronavirus spike peptide pools or control peptides (ViraFEST assay). These CD4+ T cells came from an unexposed donor, sampled before the COVID-19 pandemic (2011-2018). Antigen-specific T cells were expanded with peptide pools by ViraFEST, and TCRs were then sequenced. The CDR3 runs to 14 residues. Germline-derived CDR1 and CDR2 are MNHNS and SASEGT. V gave up 6 bases and J gave up 1 base; unmatched junction bases: 0. Sequencing of DNA taken from cultured CD4+ T cells relied on the Oncomine TCR Beta short-read assay. DNA came from CD4+ T cells after culture. TCRdb passed the PCR reads through MiXCR, listing each CDR3 protein once. The sample carries fewer than 10,000 distinct CDR3 sequences, approximately 31% recorded once. Comments on this clonotype: Its antigen is undetermined.

The chain uses TRBV6-1 and TRBJ2-2, with 9 nucleotides matching TRBD2. The sample was CD4+ T cells from blood, cultured in vitro. The sequence was obtained from a human donor in good health. The DNA for the CDR3 is TGTGCCAGCAGAGCGGGAGGGAACACCGGGGAGCTGTTTTTT. Its translation: CASRAGGNTGELFF.